The clone carrying this T cell receptor beta chain is medium-sized within its sample. The germline V gene encodes CDR1 GTSNPN and CDR2 SVGIG (reference sequence). CDR3 size: 13 residues. The V end was cut by 1 base, the J end by 3 bases, with 7 bases between. Profiling relied on immunoSEQ multiplex PCR, and the TCRdb table lists in-frame clones only, not all of them. The sample lists 50,000 to 70,000 clones, about 86% occurring once. These data originate in a study of blood T cell repertoires in COVID-19. Study overall: Sites across the United States, Italy and Spain contributed samples from acute and convalescent COVID-19.

Sequencing was performed on peripheral blood. V gene TRBV30 combines with J gene TRBJ1-5; TRBD1 is a possible D gene (5 bases). This TCR was sampled from an elderly man with COVID-19, enrolled during active disease. CDR3 amino acids: CAWSEQDNQPQHF. The DNA for the CDR3 is TGTGCCTGGAGTGAACAGGACAATCAGCCCCAGCATTTT. The variable domain in full, completed from reference TRBV30 and TRBJ1-5, reads SQTIHQWPATLVQPVGSPLSLECTVEGTSNPNLYWYRQAAGRGLQLLFYSVGIGQISSEVPQNLSASRPQDRQFILSSKKLLLSDSGFYLCAWSEQDNQPQHFGDGTRLSIL.